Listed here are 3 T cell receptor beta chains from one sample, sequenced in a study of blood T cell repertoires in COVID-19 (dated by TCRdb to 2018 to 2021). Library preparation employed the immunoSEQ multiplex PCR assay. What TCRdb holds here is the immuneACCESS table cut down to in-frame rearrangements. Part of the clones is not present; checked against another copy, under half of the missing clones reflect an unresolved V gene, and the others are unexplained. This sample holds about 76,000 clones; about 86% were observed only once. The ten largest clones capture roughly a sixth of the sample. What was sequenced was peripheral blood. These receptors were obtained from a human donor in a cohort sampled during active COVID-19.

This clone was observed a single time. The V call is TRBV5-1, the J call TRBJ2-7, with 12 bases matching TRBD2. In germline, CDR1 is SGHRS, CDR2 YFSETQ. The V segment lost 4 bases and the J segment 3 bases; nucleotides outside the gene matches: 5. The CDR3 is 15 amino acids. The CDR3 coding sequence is TGCGCCAGCAGCCCCAGGACTAGCGGGAACTACGAGCAGTACTTC. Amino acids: CASSPRTSGNYEQYF.

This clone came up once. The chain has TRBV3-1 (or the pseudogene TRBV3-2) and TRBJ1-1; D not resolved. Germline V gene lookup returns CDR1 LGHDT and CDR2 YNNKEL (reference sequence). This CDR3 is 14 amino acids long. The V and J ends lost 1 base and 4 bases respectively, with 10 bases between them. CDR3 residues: CASSQGARSTEAFF. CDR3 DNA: TGTGCCAGCAGCCAAGGTGCCCGGAGCACTGAAGCTTTCTTT.

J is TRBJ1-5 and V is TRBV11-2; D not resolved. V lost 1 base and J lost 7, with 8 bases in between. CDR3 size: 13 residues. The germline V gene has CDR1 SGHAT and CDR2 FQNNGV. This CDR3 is CASSLGARQPQHF. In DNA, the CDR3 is TGTGCCAGCAGCTTAGGGGCCCGGCAGCCCCAGCATTTT.